This entry lists 32 T cell receptor beta chains sequenced from one sample in a study of spatial heterogeneity in lung cancer. MiXCR, run by TCRdb on the 5' RACE reads, gives a single entry per CDR3 protein. The sample lists 110,000 or so distinct CDR3 sequences, 11% occurring once. This sample's time point: blood at routine non-recurrence follow-up after resection. The sequences come from PBMCs, collected at follow-up. The receptors here all came from a female donor with early-stage non-small cell lung cancer.

Ten or more counts support this clonotype. This sequence joins TRBV9 and TRBJ1-4; possibly TRBD1 for D (5 bases). The CDR3 consists of 14 residues. Between the trimmed V and J ends, which lost 2 bases and 5 bases, there was a span of 10 bases. CDR1 SGDLS and CDR2 YYNGEE come from the germline V gene. The DNA for the CDR3 is TGTGCCAGCAGCGTGGGGCTCCTGAATGAAAAACTGTTTTTT. Translation gives CASSVGLLNEKLFF. The full variable domain, its missing parts supplied by reference TRBV9 and TRBJ1-4, is DSGVTQTPKHLITATGQRVTLRCSPRSGDLSVYWYQQSLDQGLQFLIQYYNGEERAKGNILERFSAQQFPDLHSELNLSSLELGDSALYFCASSVGLLNEKLFFGSGTQLSVL.

This clonotype came up many times. The rearrangement joins TRBV12-5 to TRBJ2-1; D unresolved. Trimming stripped 1 base from V and 3 bases from J, with 19 bases between. The CDR3 runs to 18 residues. Looked up from germline, CDR1 is LGHNT and CDR2 is FRNRAP. CDR3 region: CASGLAPLDRLDYNEQFF. CDR3 bases: TGTGCTAGTGGTTTGGCTCCCCTTGATCGACTTGACTACAATGAGCAGTTCTTC. The variable domain in full, with the rest retrieved from reference TRBV12-5 and TRBJ2-1, is DARVTQTPRHKVTEMGQEVTMRCQPILGHNTVFWYRQTMMQGLELLAYFRNRAPLDDSGMPKDRFSAEMPDATLATLKIQPSEPRDSAVYFCASGLAPLDRLDYNEQFFGPGTRLTVL.

CDR3 DNA: TGCGCCAGCAGCTTGTCAAGCGGAGGGAATGAGCAGTTCTTC. Protein: CASSLSSGGNEQFF. The rearrangement links TRBV5-1 to TRBJ2-1; a possible D gene is TRBD2 (6 bases). CDR3 length: 14 residues. V was trimmed by 1 base and J by 7 bases, leaving 12 bases between them. Germline CDR1 reads SGHRS; CDR2 reads YFSETQ. Together with reference TRBV5-1 and TRBJ2-1, the CDR3 gives the full variable domain: KAGVTQTPRYLIKTRGQQVTLSCSPISGHRSVSWYQQTPGQGLQFLFEYFSETQRNKGNFPGRFSGRQFSNSRSEMNVSTLELGDSALYLCASSLSSGGNEQFFGPGTRLTVL.

This clonotype was seen a handful of times. V usage is TRBV28 and J usage is TRBJ2-7; no firm D call. Germline loops: CDR1 MDHEN, CDR2 SYDVKM. Between the trimmed V and J ends, which lost 5 bases and 4 bases, there was a span of 6 bases. This CDR3 comprises 11 residues. The chain's CDR3 is CASSNTYEQYF. The CDR3 DNA is TGTGCCAGCAGTAATACATACGAGCAGTACTTC.

This clonotype was seen a few times. V is TRBV7-9 and J is TRBJ2-1; 8 bases match TRBD2. Unmatched junction bases numbered 8, after V lost 4 bases and J lost 0 bases. The CDR3 totals 17 residues. Germline V gives CDR1 SEHNR, CDR2 FQNEAQ (reference sequence). The CDR3: CASSSRTSSSSYNEQFF. CDR3 DNA sequence: TGTGCCAGCAGCTCAAGGACTAGCTCTAGCTCCTACAATGAGCAGTTCTTC.

Ten or more counts support this clonotype. The chain has TRBV7-8 and TRBJ1-5, with a tentative D call TRBD1 (5 bases). The ends were cut back, 3 bases at V and 3 bases at J, with 18 bases in the middle. Germline CDR1 and CDR2: SGHVS and FQNEAQ. CDR3 length: 17 amino acids. CDR3 amino acids: CASSFESRGPNNQPQHF. The DNA of the CDR3 is TGTGCCAGCAGCTTTGAATCGAGGGGACCTAACAATCAGCCCCAGCATTTT.

This clonotype has at least ten counts. CDR3 bases: TGTGCCAGCAGTGAATTTGCGGCTAACTATGGCTACACCTTC. Protein: CASSEFAANYGYTF. The chain joins TRBV2 to TRBJ1-2; no definite D call. Germline V gene sequence: CDR1 SNHLY, CDR2 FYNNEI. The CDR3 sequence is 14 residues long. V dropped 2 bases and J dropped 0 bases, with 7 bases sitting between them. Using reference TRBV2 and TRBJ1-2 for the parts outside the CDR3, the full variable domain is EPEVTQTPSHQVTQMGQEVILRCVPISNHLYFYWYRQILGQKVEFLVSFYNNEISEKSEIFDDQFSVERPDGSNFTLKIRSTKLEDSAMYFCASSEFAANYGYTFGSGTRLTVV.

CDR3 in amino acids: CASSVTSGRAGTGELFF. In DNA form, the CDR3 reads TGTGCCAGCAGCGTGACTAGCGGGAGGGCCGGAACCGGGGAGCTGTTTTTT. This chain uses TRBV9 with TRBJ2-2, with 14 nucleotides matching TRBD2. Looked up from germline, CDR1 is SGDLS and CDR2 is YYNGEE. V gave up 2 bases and J gave up 5 bases; unmatched junction bases: 5. CDR3 length: 17 amino acids.

This clonotype was seen a handful of times. The V call is TRBV28, the J call TRBJ2-5, with 9 positions matching TRBD1. Germline V gives CDR1 MDHEN, CDR2 SYDVKM. The J segment lost 4 bases and the V segment lost 5 bases, leaving 11 bases of the junction unmatched. The length of the CDR3 is 16 residues. The CDR3 loop is CASSQTGTGSVETQYF. CDR3 DNA sequence: TGTGCCAGCAGTCAAACCGGGACAGGGTCTGTAGAGACCCAGTACTTC.

Only a few counts were recorded for this clonotype. This chain links TRBV10-1 with TRBJ2-2, with TRBD1 matching over 9 bases. V was clipped by 4 bases and J by 7 bases; unmatched bases: 4. CDR1 and CDR2 from the germline V gene are WNHNN and SYGVQD (reference sequence). This CDR3 is built from 14 residues. Here the CDR3 DNA reads TGCGCCAGCAGTGTTGACAGGGGGATCGGGGAGCTGTTTTTT. Translating it yields CASSVDRGIGELFF.

The sample holds a few counts of this clonotype. The genes are TRBV24-1 and TRBJ1-2, with D unclear. Germline V gene lookup returns CDR1 KGHDR and CDR2 SFDVKD. V lost 5 bases to trimming and J lost 2 bases, with 11 bases between them. The CDR3 length is 14 residues. The CDR3 loop reads CATSGRGGNYGYTF. CDR3 DNA sequence: TGTGCCACCAGTGGACGCGGCGGGAACTATGGCTACACCTTC.

The CDR3 DNA sequence: TGTGCCAGCAGTGACGGTGGGCGGGAGGTGATAGATACGCAGTATTTT. Translation: CASSDGGREVIDTQYF. The chain has TRBV6-4 and TRBJ2-3, with 8 bases identical to TRBD2. CDR1 and CDR2 (germline): MRHNA, SNTAGT. This CDR3 spans 16 amino acids. With V trimmed by 2 bases and J by 5 bases, 9 bases remained unmatched.

This clonotype was counted only a few times. The V and J genes are TRBV7-8 and TRBJ2-7; 14 bases match TRBD2. CDR3 length equals 18 residues. From germline, CDR1 is SGHVS and CDR2 FQNEAQ. V was clipped by 7 bases and J by 2 bases; unmatched bases: 13. The CDR3: CASTSAGTSGSRTYEQYF. CDR3 in DNA: TGTGCCAGCACCTCCGCCGGGACTAGCGGGAGCCGAACCTACGAGCAGTACTTC.

This clonotype has just a few counts. This chain joins TRBV20-1 and TRBJ2-1, with D uncertain. This CDR3 region has 16 residues. V was cut by 3 bases and J by 8 bases, with 23 bases left in between. Germline values: CDR1 DFQATT, CDR2 SNEGSKA (reference sequence). CDR3 nucleotide sequence: TGCAGTGCTAGGCTCACGGGTAGGGTTTTCAGATATGAGCAGTTCTTC. Its translation is CSARLTGRVFRYEQFF.

Only a few counts were recorded for this clonotype. The rearrangement joins TRBV28 to TRBJ2-5, with 11 bases fitting TRBD2. Germline CDR1 MDHEN, CDR2 SYDVKM. Trimming took 7 bases from V and 5 from J; bases not matched to a gene: 0. This CDR3 has 12 residues. The CDR3 here is CASTSGRETQYF. CDR3 sequence (DNA): TGTGCCAGCACTAGCGGGAGGGAGACCCAGTACTTC.

This clonotype was seen ten or more times. The genes are TRBV28 and TRBJ2-3, with 8 bases fitting TRBD1. Trimming took 6 bases from V and 0 from J; bases not matched to a gene: 8. Germline CDR1 reads MDHEN; CDR2 reads SYDVKM. This CDR3 comprises 16 residues. The CDR3 protein is CASSVQGAGSTDTQYF. DNA of the CDR3: TGTGCCAGCAGCGTCCAGGGGGCCGGCAGCACAGATACGCAGTATTTT.

In its sample, this clonotype was seen a few times. The chain is built from TRBV6-5 and TRBJ1-3; 11 nucleotides agree with TRBD1. Germline CDR1 reads MNHEY; CDR2 reads SVGAGI. V was pared by 10 bases and J by 11 bases, with 13 bases of the junction left unmatched. The CDR3 covers 14 residues. In DNA, the CDR3 is TGTGCCACATCCCAGGACAGGGGGCTTCTCTCCATATATTTT. It yields the protein CATSQDRGLLSIYF.

The chain is built from TRBV28 and TRBJ2-7; a possible D gene is TRBD2 (6 bases). CDR1 MDHEN and CDR2 SYDVKM come from the germline V gene. The CDR3 sequence is 16 residues long. V was pared by 5 bases and J by 0 bases, with 17 bases between. The CDR3 sequence: CASSTAGTQSSYEQYV. The CDR3, as DNA: TGTGCCAGCAGTACGGCCGGGACTCAAAGCTCCTACGAGCAGTACGTC.

This clonotype was seen repeatedly, ten times or more. The chain recombines TRBV28 with TRBJ2-1; TRBD1 agrees at 9 bases. Germline V gives CDR1 MDHEN, CDR2 SYDVKM. The ends lost 8 bases at V and 8 bases at J; junction bases unmatched: 7. This CDR3 spans 13 amino acids. Written as DNA, the CDR3 is TGTGCCAGCCAACCGGGACAGGGCTATGAGCAGTTCTTC. Protein sequence: CASQPGQGYEQFF.

This clonotype came up a few times. CDR3 loop: CASSSRGRDTTDTQYF. Written as DNA, the CDR3 is TGTGCCAGCAGTTCCAGGGGTCGCGACACCACAGATACGCAGTATTTT. The chain combines TRBV27 with TRBJ2-3, with D tentatively TRBD1 (6 bases). The germline V gene has CDR1 MNHEY and CDR2 SMNVEV (reference sequence). This CDR3 has 16 residues. V was cut by 4 bases and J by 2 bases, with 16 bases left in between.

There are a few counts of this clonotype. The chain employs TRBV21-1 and TRBJ1-2. TRBV21-1 is deemed a pseudogene. The CDR3 covers 16 residues. The chain's CDR3 is CASSKAPGTSSRGYTF. The CDR3 coding sequence is TGTGCCAGCAGCAAAGCCCCCGGGACTTCGAGCCGTGGCTACACCTTC.

In this sample, this clonotype turned up many times. The chain is built from TRBV30 and TRBJ1-1; D unclear. The germline V and J ends were trimmed by 0 bases and 5 bases, with 10 bases remaining between them. The CDR3 has 13 amino acids. The V gene's germline CDR1 is GTSNPN and CDR2 SVGIG (reference sequence). The CDR3 region has the DNA TGTGCCTGGAGTGTAAACGGATTTACTGAAGCTTTCTTT. It yields the protein CAWSVNGFTEAFF.

This clonotype was picked up many times. V usage is TRBV7-3 and J usage is TRBJ2-1; tentative D call: TRBD1 (5 bases). This CDR3 is built from 13 residues. Germline V CDR1 and CDR2: SGHTA, FQGTGA. The germline V and J ends were trimmed by 4 bases and 2 bases, with 6 bases remaining between them. In nucleotides, the CDR3 is TGTGCCAGCAGCTCAGGGACCTACAATGAGCAGTTCTTC. This sequence encodes CASSSGTYNEQFF. Complete variable domain (other parts from reference TRBV7-3 and TRBJ2-1): GAGVSQTPSNKVTEKGKYVELRCDPISGHTALYWYRQSLGQGPEFLIYFQGTGAADDSGLPNDRFFAVRPEGSVSTLKIQRTERGDSAVYLCASSSGTYNEQFFGPGTRLTVL.

The chain employs TRBV5-1 and TRBJ2-5, with 7 bases fitting TRBD1. V trimming: 7 bases; J trimming: 2 bases; junction bases outside the gene matches: 8. This CDR3 contains 14 residues. Germline values: CDR1 SGHRS, CDR2 YFSETQ. CDR3 nucleotide sequence: TGCGCCAGCGGCCGGGACAGCTTACAAGAGACCCAGTACTTC. Protein product: CASGRDSLQETQYF.

This clonotype occurred a few times. The V and J genes are TRBV10-3 and TRBJ2-7; TRBD1 might be the D (5 bases). Trimming stripped 10 bases from V and 7 bases from J, with 20 bases between. CDR3 length: 13 residues. The germline gives CDR1 ENHRY, CDR2 SYGVKD. The CDR3 loop reads CATRQPPAEEQYV. The CDR3 region has the DNA TGTGCCACGCGACAGCCTCCAGCAGAAGAGCAGTACGTC.

This clonotype came up many times. The genes are TRBV11-2 and TRBJ2-3, with 7 bases fitting TRBD2. Germline V CDR1 and CDR2: SGHAT, FQNNGV. CDR3 size: 17 residues. The ends lost 6 bases at V and 1 base at J; junction bases unmatched: 13. CDR3 bases: TGTGCCAGCAGAACATATCAAGCGGGAACGGGCACAGATACGCAGTATTTT. It codes for CASRTYQAGTGTDTQYF. Variable domain in full (rest from reference TRBV11-2 and TRBJ2-3): EAGVAQSPRYKIIEKRQSVAFWCNPISGHATLYWYQQILGQGPKLLIQFQNNGVVDDSQLPKDRFSAERLKGVDSTLKIQPAKLEDSAVYLCASRTYQAGTGTDTQYFGPGTRLTVL.

The chain has TRBV4-2 and TRBJ2-1; 10 bases match TRBD2. Germline V lookup: CDR1 LGHNA, CDR2 YNFKEQ. V lost 7 bases and J lost 6; bases outside the gene matches: 9. The CDR3 totals 15 residues. CDR3 sequence: CASTLLAGKGNEQFF. The DNA of the CDR3 is TGTGCCAGCACCCTACTAGCGGGAAAGGGCAATGAGCAGTTCTTC.

In its sample, this clonotype was seen many times. V gene TRBV7-8 combines with J gene TRBJ1-1, with D maybe TRBD1 (5 bases). V lost 4 bases and J 7 bases, leaving 13 bases between the germline ends. CDR1 is SGHVS, CDR2 FQNEAQ, per germline. The CDR3 sequence is 13 residues long. The CDR3 DNA reads as TGTGCCAGCAGCTCACCCCCAGGGAATGAAGCTTTCTTT. Encoded protein: CASSSPPGNEAFF.

This clonotype was counted only a few times. The CDR3 region has the DNA TGTGCCAGCAGCTTATCGGGGAGGGCCACCCACGGGGAGCTGTTTTTT. Protein: CASSLSGRATHGELFF. The chain has TRBV5-5 and TRBJ2-2; 7 nucleotides align to TRBD2. With 2 bases clipped from V and 7 bases from J, the junction kept 11 bases outside the gene matches. CDR3 length: 16 amino acids. Per the germline V gene, CDR1 is SGHKS and CDR2 is YYEKEE (reference sequence).

The sample holds many counts of this clonotype. This chain joins TRBV7-9 and TRBJ2-3; unclear D gene. Germline-derived CDR1 and CDR2 are SEHNR and FQNEAQ (reference sequence). Trimming stripped 0 bases from V and 1 base from J, with 8 bases between. CDR3 length: 15 amino acids. CDR3 DNA: TGTGCCAGCAGCTTAGCGGATAGGCGCACAGATACGCAGTATTTT. It encodes CASSLADRRTDTQYF.

This clonotype was counted between two and nine times. This chain uses TRBV7-9 with TRBJ2-6; no firm D call. The CDR3 has 15 amino acids. Looked up from germline, CDR1 is SEHNR and CDR2 is FQNEAQ (reference sequence). Deletions cut 0 bases from V and 1 base from J, with 4 bases between. In nucleotides, the CDR3 is TGTGCCAGCAGCTTAGCGTTATCTGGGGCCAACGTCCTGACTTTC. Translated, it gives CASSLALSGANVLTF.

This clonotype was observed many times. The V call is TRBV11-1, the J call TRBJ2-2; a weak D match, TRBD1 (6 bases). The CDR3 covers 14 residues. The germline V gene has CDR1 SGHAT and CDR2 FQDESV (reference sequence). Deletions cut 5 bases from V and 3 bases from J, with 10 bases between. The CDR3 DNA reads as TGTGCCAGCAGCCGACAGGACTACACCGGGGAGCTGTTTTTT. Protein product: CASSRQDYTGELFF.